These T cell receptor beta chains were read from a single sample in a study of control samples from healthy donors and cancer patients. Sequenced by immunoSEQ multiplex PCR; TCRdb stores in-frame clones only, minus some. The table has about 100,000 clones, about 88% seen once. Material for sequencing was blood. The receptors shown here come from a woman aged 45 to 65 in good health. Each CDR3 is given with its conserved first and last residue. Each record gives: D gene, J gene, CDR3 length, V gene, clone size, CDR3 DNA, CDR3 protein. D genes are given only for firm matches. Rows may omit the clone size; those that give it use once, few, many or a size class.

TRBD1,TRBJ1-5,15,TRBV6-5,NA,TGTGCCAGCAGGGGAGACAGGGATAGCAATCAGCCCCAGCATTTT,CASRGDRDSNQPQHF
TRBD1,TRBJ2-7,18,TRBV11-2,NA,TGTGCCAGCAGCTTATTCAGGCCCGGGACAGGGTTCCCCTACGAGCAGTACTTC,CASSLFRPGTGFPYEQYF
NA,TRBJ2-5,15,TRBV20-1,NA,TGCAGTGCTAGTGGGGCTGGTTTAGTTGGGGAGACCCAGTACTTC,CSASGAGLVGETQYF
NA,TRBJ2-7,14,TRBV11-2,NA,TGTGCCAGCAGCGCCGGGGGTCGTGTGGCCGAGCAGTACTTC,CASSAGGRVAEQYF
NA,TRBJ2-7,16,TRBV4-1,NA,TGCGCCAGCAGCCGAGTGGGGTGGAGTAATTACTACGAGCAGTACTTC,CASSRVGWSNYYEQYF
NA,TRBJ1-1,12,TRBV21-1,NA,TGTGCCAGCAGCAAATACAGGAGCGAAGCTTTCTTT,CASSKYRSEAFF
TRBD2,TRBJ2-3,18,TRBV2,NA,TGTGCCAGCAGCTCCGGGACTAGCGTACTCCCGGGTACAGATACGCAGTATTTT,CASSSGTSVLPGTDTQYF
NA,TRBJ2-7,11,TRBV5-1,NA,TGCGCCAGCACCCTCAACTACGAGCAGTACTTC,CASTLNYEQYF
TRBD1,TRBJ1-5,14,TRBV20-1,NA,TGCAGTGCTACTGACAGGGTAGACAATCAGCCCCAGCATTTT,CSATDRVDNQPQHF
NA,TRBJ2-7,14,TRBV5-5,NA,TGTGCCAGCAGCTCGGACAGCGGAACCTACGAGCAGTACTTC,CASSSDSGTYEQYF
NA,TRBJ2-4,15,TRBV27,NA,TGTGCCAGCCACGAGGCGGGATCCGAAAAAAACATTCAGTACTTC,CASHEAGSEKNIQYF
NA,TRBJ1-1,13,TRBV5-6,NA,TGTGCCAGCAGCGATCTAAGGAACACTGAAGCTTTCTTT,CASSDLRNTEAFF
TRBD2,TRBJ2-5,16,TRBV18,NA,TGTGCCAGCTCGGGACGGACTAGCGGAATTCAAGAGACCCAGTACTTC,CASSGRTSGIQETQYF
NA,TRBJ2-3,11,TRBV27,NA,TGTGCCAGCAATCCGCCCCCTGAGCAGTATTTT,CASNPPPEQYF
NA,TRBJ1-2,16,TRBV6-4,once,TGTGCCAGCAGTGACTCGATCTCCCAGGGCTTAAACGGCTACACCTTC,CASSDSISQGLNGYTF
NA,TRBJ1-5,16,TRBV25-1,NA,TGTGCCAGCAGTCCCGGAGGGAGGCCGGGGGCTCAGCCCCAGCATTTT,CASSPGGRPGAQPQHF
NA,TRBJ2-2,13,TRBV7-8,few,TGTGCCAGCATCCCCAAAAACACCGGGGAGCTGTTTTTT,CASIPKNTGELFF
NA,TRBJ2-2,13,TRBV25-1,NA,TGTGCCATCTCGGACAGAAACACCGGGGAGCTGTTTTTT,CAISDRNTGELFF
NA,TRBJ1-1,13,TRBV19,NA,TGTGCCAGTAGACGGACGATGAACACTGAAGCTTTCTTT,CASRRTMNTEAFF
NA,TRBJ1-2,13,TRBV19,NA,TGTGCCAGTAGTATAGGTCAATACTATGGCTACACCTTC,CASSIGQYYGYTF
NA,TRBJ1-1,11,TRBV6-6,NA,TGTGCCAGCGGGGTGGGGACTGAAGCTTTCTTT,CASGVGTEAFF
NA,TRBJ1-1,14,TRBV19,NA,TGTGCCAGTAGTAATGTCGCCGGGAACACTGAAGCTTTCTTT,CASSNVAGNTEAFF
TRBD1,TRBJ1-3,15,TRBV14,once,TGTGCCAGCAGCTCACAGGGGGCGCGTGGAAACACCATATATTTT,CASSSQGARGNTIYF
TRBD1,TRBJ2-2,16,TRBV12-5,NA,TGTGCTAGTGGTCCTTCGACAGGGGTTGGCACCGGGGAGCTGTTTTTT,CASGPSTGVGTGELFF
TRBD2,TRBJ2-3,14,TRBV30,NA,TGTGCCGGCCTAGCGGGGGGGCAAGGTGATACGCAGTATTTT,CAGLAGGQGDTQYF
TRBD1,TRBJ1-4,16,TRBV7-9,NA,TGTGCCAGCAGCCCTTTCGGGGGGGACAGGTTTGAAAAACTGTTTTTT,CASSPFGGDRFEKLFF
NA,TRBJ2-2,12,TRBV7-2,NA,TGTGCCAGCAGTTCACGGCCCGGGGAGCTGTTTTTT,CASSSRPGELFF
NA,TRBJ2-3,14,TRBV11-2,NA,TGTGCCAGCAGAACGCCGGGGCTAGCTTCTACGCAGTATTTT,CASRTPGLASTQYF
TRBD1,TRBJ1-5,18,TRBV19,few,TGTGCCAGTAGCCCCCGGGACAGGGGTGGCTATAGCAATCAGCCCCAGCATTTT,CASSPRDRGGYSNQPQHF
NA,TRBJ1-2,16,TRBV6-5,NA,TGTGCCAGCAGTTATTCATGGGGGGCGCAGAGGTATGGCTACACCTTC,CASSYSWGAQRYGYTF
TRBD1,TRBJ1-4,16,TRBV11-2,NA,TGTGCCAGCAGCTTAGTTTCCGGGACAGGGGACGAAAAACTGTTTTTT,CASSLVSGTGDEKLFF
NA,TRBJ2-1,14,TRBV7-7,few,TGTGCCAGCAGCATGAGCCGTAGCAAGGGTGAGCAGTTCTTC,CASSMSRSKGEQFF
TRBD2,TRBJ2-2,18,TRBV3-1/TRBV3-2,NA,TGTGCCAGCAGCCAAGATTGGAGCGGGAGAGGGGTAACCGGGGAGCTGTTTTTT,CASSQDWSGRGVTGELFF
NA,TRBJ1-2,16,TRBV3-1/TRBV3-2,NA,TGTGCCAGCAGCCAACGGGGACAAGGGTCTAACTATGGCTACACCTTC,CASSQRGQGSNYGYTF
NA,TRBJ2-7,16,TRBV6-5,many,TGTGCCAGCAGTTACTCTACTTTGGGGGTTACCTACGAGCAGTACTTC,CASSYSTLGVTYEQYF
TRBD1,TRBJ1-2,13,TRBV2,once,TGTGCCGGAAAACAGGGGTCCCTCGAGGGCTACACCTTC,CAGKQGSLEGYTF
TRBD2,TRBJ2-3,20,TRBV4-3,NA,TGCGCCAGCAGCCAAGATTGGTGGGCTAGCGGGAGGGCCCTAACAGATACGCAGTATTTT,CASSQDWWASGRALTDTQYF
TRBD1,TRBJ2-5,15,TRBV2,NA,TGTGCCAGCAGTGAGGACAGGGGGCCTGTGGAGACCCAGTACTTC,CASSEDRGPVETQYF
NA,TRBJ2-7,16,TRBV5-5,NA,TGTGCCAGCAGCTCACTGAGCGGTCGTAGCTCCTACGAGCAGTACTTC,CASSSLSGRSSYEQYF